Listed below are T cell receptor beta chains from one sample, sequenced in a study of identical twins. TCRdb independently ran MiXCR on the 5' RACE reads; one entry per CDR3 protein. The table lists 1.5 million to 2 million distinct CDR3 sequences, under 35% of them singletons, with approximately 0.25% in the top ten. The sample taken for sequencing was cord blood. The receptors shown here come from a newborn girl in good health. The CDR3 runs from the conserved cysteine through the conserved F or W. The D gene is left open where the match is weak. Clone size appears in some rows only: once, few, many, or a class for an expanded clone.

CDR3 length	V gene	clone size	J gene	D gene	CDR3 protein	CDR3 DNA
15	TRBV6-6	many	TRBJ2-7	NA	CASSYTGRSSYEQYF	TGTGCCAGCAGTTACACGGGGCGCAGCTCCTACGAGCAGTACTTC
14	TRBV20-1	NA	TRBJ2-1	TRBD2	CSAVSGGAYNEQLF	TGCAGTGCTGTCAGCGGGGGGGCCTACAATGAGCAGTTGTTC
14	TRBV7-2	NA	TRBJ1-2	NA	CASSFGTFNYGYTF	TGTGCCAGCAGCTTTGGGACGTTTAACTATGGCTACACCTTC
15	TRBV2	NA	TRBJ2-5	TRBD2	CASSEAPGLAGDRYF	TGTGCCAGCAGTGAAGCACCGGGACTAGCGGGGGATCGGTACTTC
15	TRBV6-1	NA	TRBJ2-7	TRBD1	CASTPIGQGTYEQYF	TGTGCCAGCACTCCTATAGGACAGGGAACCTACGAGCAGTACTTC
12	TRBV10-3	many	TRBJ2-3	NA	CAISDRADTQYF	TGTGCCATCAGTGACAGGGCAGATACGCAGTATTTT
15	TRBV20-1	few	TRBJ2-5	TRBD2	CSARESGKIQETQYF	TGCAGTGCTAGAGAAAGCGGGAAGATACAAGAGACCCAGTACTTC
14	TRBV21-1	NA	TRBJ1-1	NA	CASSKQGGNTEAFF	TGTGCCAGCAGCAAACAGGGGGGGAACACTGAAGCTTTCTTT
14	TRBV20-1	NA	TRBJ2-4	NA	CSARDQGLPHIQYF	TGCAGTGCTAGAGACCAAGGGCTTCCCCACATTCAGTACTTC
15	TRBV11-2	few	TRBJ2-5	TRBD1	CASSLGTGSWETQYF	TGTGCCAGCAGCTTAGGGACAGGGTCTTGGGAGACCCAGTACTTC
16	TRBV2	NA	TRBJ2-2	NA	CASSEFGVEGAGELFF	TGTGCCAGCAGTGAGTTTGGAGTGGAGGGGGCCGGGGAGCTGTTTTTT
15	TRBV2	NA	TRBJ2-7	TRBD2	CASRVRTSGYNEQYF	TGTGCCAGCAGGGTACGGACTAGCGGCTACAATGAGCAGTACTTC
16	TRBV20-1	NA	TRBJ2-1	TRBD2	CSAKRAGALSYNEQFF	TGCAGTGCTAAGAGAGCGGGGGCCCTCTCTTACAATGAGCAGTTCTTC
12	TRBV4-1	few	TRBJ1-1	NA	CASSLTVGEAFF	TGCGCCAGCAGCCTAACTGTCGGGGAAGCTTTCTTT
12	TRBV29-1	few	TRBJ1-1	NA	CSVSGTRAEAFF	TGCAGCGTTTCAGGGACGAGGGCTGAAGCTTTCTTT
13	TRBV27	many	TRBJ2-1	NA	CASSSTYYNEQFF	TGTGCCAGCAGTTCCACATACTACAATGAGCAGTTCTTC
15	TRBV5-1	NA	TRBJ1-1	NA	CASSLARTQNTEAFF	TGCGCCAGCAGCTTGGCCAGGACTCAGAACACTGAAGCTTTCTTT
13	TRBV20-1	few	TRBJ2-1	TRBD2	CSANSGTHNEQFF	TGCAGTGCTAATAGCGGGACCCACAATGAGCAGTTCTTC
13	TRBV10-2	NA	TRBJ2-1	NA	CASSNIKQNEQFF	TGCGCCAGCTCCAACATTAAACAGAATGAGCAGTTCTTC
13	TRBV25-1	few	TRBJ2-7	NA	CASKPRFGDEQYF	TGTGCCAGCAAGCCGAGGTTCGGGGACGAGCAGTACTTC
16	TRBV12-3/TRBV12-4	NA	TRBJ2-3	NA	CASSPRMAGPPGTQYF	TGTGCCAGCAGCCCCCGTATGGCGGGGCCCCCTGGTACGCAGTATTTT
15	TRBV6-1	NA	TRBJ2-3	TRBD2	CASLIGGGLTDTQYF	TGTGCTAGTCTTATAGGCGGGGGACTCACAGATACGCAGTATTTT
15	TRBV11-2	NA	TRBJ2-3	TRBD2	CASSHGGASTDTQYF	TGTGCCAGCAGCCACGGGGGGGCTAGCACAGATACGCAGTATTTT
17	TRBV21-1	NA	TRBJ2-2	NA	CASSLHSLAGGTGELFF	TGTGCCAGCAGCCTACATTCACTAGCGGGAGGCACCGGGGAGCTGTTTTTT
17	TRBV4-1	NA	TRBJ1-4	NA	CASSLPSLLATNEKLFF	TGCGCCAGCAGCCTCCCCTCCCTACTTGCGACTAATGAAAAACTGTTTTTT
15	TRBV20-1	NA	TRBJ2-4	NA	CSASRYTSSKNIQYF	TGCAGTGCTAGTCGGTACACGAGCTCCAAAAACATTCAGTACTTC
15	TRBV7-2	NA	TRBJ2-7	NA	CASSLALGLRYEQYF	TGTGCCAGCAGCTTAGCGCTCGGACTACGCTACGAGCAGTACTTC
14	TRBV12-3/TRBV12-4	NA	TRBJ1-5	NA	CASSPLGRGQPQHF	TGTGCCAGCAGTCCATTGGGGCGTGGGCAGCCCCAGCATTTT
15	TRBV5-1	NA	TRBJ2-5	TRBD2	CASTRLAGWQETQYF	TGCGCCAGCACCAGACTAGCGGGGTGGCAAGAGACCCAGTACTTC